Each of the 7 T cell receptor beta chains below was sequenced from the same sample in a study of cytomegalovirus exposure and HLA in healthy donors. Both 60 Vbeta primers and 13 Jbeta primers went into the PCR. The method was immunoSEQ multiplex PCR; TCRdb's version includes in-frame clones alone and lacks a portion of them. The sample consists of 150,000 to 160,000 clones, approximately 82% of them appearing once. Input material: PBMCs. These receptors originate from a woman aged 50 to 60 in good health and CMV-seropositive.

The CDR3 bases are TGTGCCAGCTCAAGCGGGGGTTACAATGAGCAGTTCTTC. Translated, it gives CASSSGGYNEQFF. The V gene is TRBV2, the J gene TRBJ2-1; 8 bases are shared with TRBD2. Trimming removed 8 bases from V and 4 bases from J; junction bases left unmatched: 4. Germline CDR1 reads SNHLY; CDR2 reads FYNNEI. The CDR3 is made up of 13 amino acids.

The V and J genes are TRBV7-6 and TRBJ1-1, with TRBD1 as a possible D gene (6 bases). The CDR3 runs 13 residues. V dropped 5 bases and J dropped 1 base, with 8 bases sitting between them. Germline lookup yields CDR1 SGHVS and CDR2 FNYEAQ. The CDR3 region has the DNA TGTGCCAGCAGCACACAGGGGAACACTGAAGCTTTCTTT. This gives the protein CASSTQGNTEAFF.

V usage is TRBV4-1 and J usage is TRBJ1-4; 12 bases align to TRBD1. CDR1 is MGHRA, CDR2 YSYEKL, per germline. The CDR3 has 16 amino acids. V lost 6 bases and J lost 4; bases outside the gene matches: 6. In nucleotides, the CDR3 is TGCGCCAGCAGGGGACAGGGGGCGATGGGTAATGAAAAACTGTTTTTT. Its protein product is CASRGQGAMGNEKLFF.

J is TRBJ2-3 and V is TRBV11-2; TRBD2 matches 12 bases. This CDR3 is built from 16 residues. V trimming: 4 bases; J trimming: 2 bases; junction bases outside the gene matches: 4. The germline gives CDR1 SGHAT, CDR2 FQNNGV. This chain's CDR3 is CASSSGLAGHTDTQYF. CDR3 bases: TGTGCCAGCAGCTCTGGACTAGCGGGACACACAGATACGCAGTATTTT.

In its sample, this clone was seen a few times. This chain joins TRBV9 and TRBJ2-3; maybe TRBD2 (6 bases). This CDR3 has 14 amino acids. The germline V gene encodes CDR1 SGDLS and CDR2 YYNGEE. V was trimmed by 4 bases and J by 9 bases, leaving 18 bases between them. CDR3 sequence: CASSPDKTGGTQYF. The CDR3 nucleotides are TGTGCCAGCAGCCCGGATAAGACTGGGGGGACGCAGTATTTT.

The CDR3 region is CASSFRPGTGAGELFF. In nucleotides, the CDR3 is TGTGCCAGCAGCTTTCGCCCCGGGACAGGGGCCGGGGAGCTGTTTTTT. The J gene is TRBJ2-2, the V gene TRBV11-2; 10 nucleotides line up with TRBD1. This CDR3 has 16 amino acids. Germline CDR1 and CDR2: SGHAT and FQNNGV. The trim removed 3 bases at V and 6 bases at J, leaving 7 bases unmatched.

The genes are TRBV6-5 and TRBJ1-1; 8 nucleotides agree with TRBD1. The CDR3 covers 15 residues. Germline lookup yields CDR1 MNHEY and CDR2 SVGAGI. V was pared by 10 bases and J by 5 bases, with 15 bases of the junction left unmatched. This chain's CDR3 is CATQRQGAGSTEAFF. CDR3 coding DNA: TGTGCCACCCAACGGCAGGGGGCGGGAAGTACTGAAGCTTTCTTT.